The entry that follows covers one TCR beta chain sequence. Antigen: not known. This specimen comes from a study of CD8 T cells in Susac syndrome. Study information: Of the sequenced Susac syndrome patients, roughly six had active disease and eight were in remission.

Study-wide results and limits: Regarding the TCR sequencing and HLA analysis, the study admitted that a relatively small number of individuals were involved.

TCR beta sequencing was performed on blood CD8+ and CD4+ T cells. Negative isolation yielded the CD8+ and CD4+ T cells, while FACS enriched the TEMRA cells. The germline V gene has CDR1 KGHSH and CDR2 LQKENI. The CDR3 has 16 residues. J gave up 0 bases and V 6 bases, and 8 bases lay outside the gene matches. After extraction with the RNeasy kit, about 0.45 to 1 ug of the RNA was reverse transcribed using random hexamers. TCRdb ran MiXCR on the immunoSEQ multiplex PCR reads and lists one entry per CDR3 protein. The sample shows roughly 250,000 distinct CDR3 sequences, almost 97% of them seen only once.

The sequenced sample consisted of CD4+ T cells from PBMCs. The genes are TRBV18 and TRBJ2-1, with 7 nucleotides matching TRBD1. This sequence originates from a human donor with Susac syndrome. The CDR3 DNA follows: TGTGCCAGCTCCCCCGGGGACAGTAGCTCCTACAATGAGCAGTTCTTC. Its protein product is CASSPGDSSSYNEQFF.